This TCR beta chain was documented in a study of T cell repertoires in cytomegalovirus infection. Germline V gene data show CDR1 as MNHEY and CDR2 as SMNVEV (reference sequence). The CDR3 has 14 amino acids. Trimming shortened V by 5 bases and J by 2 bases, and 12 bases separated the two germline ends. In the case of this clonotype: Its antigen is not identified.

Using its own MiXCR run on the reads, TCRdb lists one record per CDR3 protein. The sample consists of about 830,000 distinct CDR3 sequences, 32% of them appearing once. The chain combines TRBV27 with TRBJ1-2, with D unresolved. This TCR came from a human donor in good health (CMV status not recorded). Some clones in this sample may be carry-over from other donors' samples. The sample was cultured CD8+ T cells from PBMCs, taken from culture after CMV antigen stimulation. The CDR3 loop reads CASSPRAINYGYTF. As DNA, the CDR3 is TGTGCCAGCAGTCCTCGGGCCATCAACTATGGCTACACCTTC.